Sequencing of this TCR beta chain was carried out in a study of blood T cell repertoires in COVID-19. TCRdb's copy holds only in-frame clones and misses some; the assay was immunoSEQ multiplex PCR. The table lists some 13,000 clones, roughly 89% of them singletons. Trimming removed 0 bases at V and 6 bases at J, with 9 bases between. Germline V lookup: CDR1 PRHDT, CDR2 FYEKMQ (reference sequence). The CDR3 is 14 residues long. V gene TRBV13 combines with J gene TRBJ1-5; tentatively, D is TRBD1 (6 bases). Sequencing used peripheral blood. This sequence originates from a man aged 45-60 years with active COVID-19. The CDR3, as DNA: TGTGCCAGCAGCTTAGGACAGGGAACTCAGCCCCAGCATTTT. Translation gives CASSLGQGTQPQHF.